One sample yielded the 16 T cell receptor beta chains listed below, sequenced in a study of blood T cell repertoires in COVID-19. Sequenced by immunoSEQ multiplex PCR; TCRdb stores in-frame clones only, minus some. The data contain approximately 250,000 clones, roughly 90% of them singletons. Sequencing was done on a sample of PBMCs or T cells enriched from blood (not recorded which). The receptor source for this set is a man aged 35 to 55 who had been exposed to COVID-19.

The V and J genes are TRBV7-8 and TRBJ2-7, with a weak D call TRBD1 (5 bases). The CDR3 loop spans 14 amino acids. V gave up 7 bases and J gave up 0 bases, with 13 bases separating them. CDR1 and CDR2 from the germline V gene are SGHVS and FQNEAQ. The CDR3 region is CASILVGHSYEQYF. In DNA form, the CDR3 reads TGTGCCAGCATCCTTGTGGGGCACTCCTACGAGCAGTACTTC. The full variable domain, rest sourced from reference TRBV7-8 and TRBJ2-7, is GAGVSQSPRYKVAKRGQDVALRCDPISGHVSLFWYQQALGQGPEFLTYFQNEAQLDKSGLPSDRFFAERPEGSVSTLKIQRTQQEDSAVYLCASILVGHSYEQYFGPGTRLTVT.

This clone appeared once. The rearrangement uses TRBV19 and TRBJ2-7; 11 bases line up with TRBD2. The CDR3 is made up of 19 amino acids. V lost 5 bases to trimming and J lost 3 bases; unmatched junction nucleotides: 18. Germline V gene data show CDR1 as LNHDA and CDR2 as SQIVND (reference sequence). The chain's CDR3 is CASSWGLTGTSGSFYEQYF. The CDR3 DNA is TGTGCCAGTAGTTGGGGGTTGACAGGGACTAGCGGTTCCTTCTACGAGCAGTACTTC. The whole variable domain, filled in from reference TRBV19 and TRBJ2-7, reads DGGITQSPKYLFRKEGQNVTLSCEQNLNHDAMYWYRQDPGQGLRLIYYSQIVNDFQKGDIAEGYSVSREKKESFPLTVTSAQKNPTAFYLCASSWGLTGTSGSFYEQYFGPGTRLTVT.

The genes are TRBV30 and TRBJ2-5; a possible D gene is TRBD2 (7 bases). Trimming took 2 bases from V and 5 from J, leaving 15 bases between them. The germline V gene has CDR1 GTSNPN and CDR2 SVGIG (reference sequence). This CDR3 has 14 amino acids. The CDR3 DNA sequence: TGTGCCTGGAGTCGTAGGGGGGGCCGGGAGACCCAGTACTTC. Translation: CAWSRRGGRETQYF.

Note on this clone: A much more abundant neighbour one base away suggests this may be a read error. The sample has other DNA sequences that encode this CDR3 too. V and J are TRBV2 and TRBJ1-2; TRBD1 matches 10 bases. CDR1 is SNHLY and CDR2 is FYNNEI in the germline V gene. The CDR3 spans 13 residues. With V trimmed by 6 bases and J by 2 bases, 0 bases remained unmatched. The CDR3 reads CASRGQGNYGYTF. CDR3 sequence (DNA): TGTGCCAGCAGGGGACAGGGGAACTATGGCTACACCTTC.

This chain connects TRBV7-9 to TRBJ2-3; 10 bases line up with TRBD2. CDR3 size: 15 residues. The V segment lost 3 bases and the J segment 6 bases; nucleotides outside the gene matches: 6. Germline V gene lookup returns CDR1 SEHNR and CDR2 FQNEAQ (reference sequence). In DNA, the CDR3 is TGTGCCAGCAGCTTCCTAGCGGGAGTTTCGGATACGCAGTATTTT. Encoded protein: CASSFLAGVSDTQYF.

The table lists this clone with a count of one. CDR3 DNA sequence: TGTGCCAGCAGCCCGGGTACAGGGTCTGGAAACACCATATATTTT. Residues: CASSPGTGSGNTIYF. V and J are TRBV7-9 and TRBJ1-3, with D possibly matching TRBD1 (6 bases). Trimming removed 5 bases from V and 1 base from J, with 12 bases in between. Germline V CDR1 and CDR2: SEHNR, FQNEAQ (reference sequence). The CDR3 extends over 15 amino acids.

V and J are TRBV5-1 and TRBJ2-1, with TRBD2 as a possible D gene (5 bases). The V and J ends lost 0 bases and 5 bases respectively, with 9 bases between them. The CDR3 runs to 14 residues. Germline CDR1 SGHRS, CDR2 YFSETQ. CDR3 sequence: CASSLGLSNNEQFF. CDR3 bases: TGCGCCAGCAGCTTGGGACTATCCAACAATGAGCAGTTCTTC.

This chain connects TRBV29-1 to TRBJ1-2; TRBD1 might be the D (5 bases). Trimming took 4 bases from V and 8 from J, leaving 20 bases between them. CDR3 length: 14 amino acids. CDR1 and CDR2 from the germline V gene are SQVTM and ANQGSEA. The CDR3 is CSVGNLRDLGGYTF. The CDR3 DNA reads TGCAGCGTTGGGAATTTACGGGACTTGGGAGGCTACACCTTC. The full variable domain, its missing parts supplied by reference TRBV29-1 and TRBJ1-2, is SAVISQKPSRDICQRGTSLTIQCQVDSQVTMMFWYRQQPGQSLTLIATANQGSEATYESGFVIDKFPISRPNLTFSTLTVSNMSPEDSSIYLCSVGNLRDLGGYTFGSGTRLTVV.

The V and J genes are TRBV5-5 and TRBJ2-1; TRBD1 might be the D (5 bases). V was trimmed by 3 bases and J by 8 bases, leaving 9 bases between them. Germline V gene sequence: CDR1 SGHKS, CDR2 YYEKEE (reference sequence). The CDR3 loop spans 12 amino acids. The CDR3 region is CASSSSGYEQFF. The CDR3 bases are TGTGCCAGCAGCTCGTCAGGGTATGAGCAGTTCTTC.

This sequence joins TRBV5-1 and TRBJ2-2; TRBD2 matches 9 bases. The CDR3 contains 16 residues. The ends lost 0 bases at V and 5 bases at J; junction bases unmatched: 5. The germline V gene has CDR1 SGHRS and CDR2 YFSETQ. The CDR3 bases are TGCGCCAGCAGCTTGGGTAGCGGGAGACCGACCGGGGAGCTGTTTTTT. This codes for CASSLGSGRPTGELFF.

The chain recombines TRBV6-2 or TRBV6-3 with TRBJ2-7; 9 bases align to TRBD2. With 5 bases clipped from V and 3 bases from J, the junction kept 2 bases outside the gene matches. The germline V gene has CDR1 MNHEY and CDR2 SVGEGT. The CDR3 contains 13 residues. In DNA, the CDR3 is TGTGCCAGCAGTGTAGCGGGAGTCTACGAGCAGTACTTC. Translated: CASSVAGVYEQYF.

The rearrangement joins TRBV5-1 to TRBJ1-5; D unresolved. CDR1 is SGHRS and CDR2 is YFSETQ in the germline V gene. The CDR3 length is 15 residues. Between the trimmed V and J ends, which lost 4 bases and 2 bases, there was a span of 13 bases. CDR3 coding DNA: TGCGCCAGCAGCGCGGGCGATTATGGCAATCAGCCCCAGCATTTT. Its translation is CASSAGDYGNQPQHF.

Worth noting for this clone: Other DNA variants within this sample encode the same CDR3. The V gene is TRBV7-2, the J gene TRBJ2-1; D is unclear. Germline CDR1 and CDR2: SGHTA and FQGNSA. This CDR3 comprises 13 residues. Trimming removed 1 base at V and 4 bases at J, with 5 bases between. The CDR3, as DNA: TGTGCCAGCAGCTTAGACAGTTACAATGAGCAGTTCTTC. Translated, it gives CASSLDSYNEQFF. Full variable domain (remainder filled in from reference TRBV7-2 and TRBJ2-1): GAGVSQSPSNKVTEKGKDVELRCDPISGHTALYWYRQSLGQGLEFLIYFQGNSAPDKSGLPSDRFSAERTGGSVSTLTIQRTQQEDSAVYLCASSLDSYNEQFFGPGTRLTVL.

The rearrangement joins TRBV30 to TRBJ2-7; D not certain. V gave up 3 bases and J gave up 3 bases, with 6 bases separating them. Per germline, CDR1 GTSNPN and CDR2 SVGIG (reference sequence). This CDR3 has 11 residues. The CDR3 DNA is TGTGCCTGGAGCCAGAACTACGAGCAGTACTTC. It yields the protein CAWSQNYEQYF.

The V call is TRBV7-9, the J call TRBJ1-6, with a possible D match to TRBD1 (6 bases). Looked up from germline, CDR1 is SEHNR and CDR2 is FQNEAQ (reference sequence). The CDR3 is made up of 11 amino acids. V was pared by 11 bases and J by 8 bases, with 10 bases between. The chain's CDR3 is CAGGKDSPLHF. In DNA, the CDR3 is TGTGCCGGGGGCAAGGATTCACCCCTCCACTTT.

The J gene is TRBJ1-6, the V gene TRBV7-9; D not resolved. Germline lookup yields CDR1 SEHNR and CDR2 FQNEAQ (reference sequence). V was pared by 3 bases and J by 15 bases, with 21 bases between. The CDR3 loop spans 15 amino acids. CDR3 sequence reads: CASSFGYGNLSNLHF. Written as DNA, the CDR3 is TGTGCCAGCAGCTTTGGTTACGGGAATTTAAGTAACCTCCACTTT. The full variable domain, rest sourced from reference TRBV7-9 and TRBJ1-6, is DTGVSQNPRHKITKRGQNVTFRCDPISEHNRLYWYRQTLGQGPEFLTYFQNEAQLEKSRLLSDRFSAERPKGSFSTLEIQRTEQGDSAMYLCASSFGYGNLSNLHFGNGTRLTVT.